Below, 21 T cell receptor gamma chains from the same sample are listed, as sequenced in a study of gamma delta lymphoproliferative disorders and STAT genes. TCRdb fed the multiplex PCR reads into CATT to redo clone calling. The table shows more than 950 gamma-chain clones, with 15% to 25% occurring only once. Sequencing used genomic DNA taken from PBMCs of patients and controls. The sample comprised blood. All receptors come from a human donor in good health.

By frequency in the sample, this clone is large. Other nucleotide sequences in the sample specify the same CDR3. The chain carries TRGV2 and TRGJP1. No J segment appears in TCRdb, so it was assigned here by matching the sequence to germline. From germline, CDR1 is EGSNGY and CDR2 YDSYNSKV. The V gene end was trimmed by 1 base and the J gene end by 10 bases; junction bases not matched to a gene: 6. CDR3 length equals 13 residues. CDR3 loop: CATWDGQDWFKIF. The CDR3 DNA follows: TGTGCCACCTGGGACGGCCAAGATTGGTTCAAGATATTT.

By frequency in the sample, this clone is medium-sized (0.01 to 0.1%). The chain has TRGV8 and TRGJ1 or TRGJ2. The J gene comes from matching the DNA to germline here; TCRdb lacks it. With V trimmed by 4 bases and J by 2 bases, 2 bases remained unmatched. CDR1 is VENAVY, CDR2 YDSYNSRV, per germline. The CDR3 has 12 amino acids. DNA for the CDR3: TGTGCCACCTGGGAGCATTATTATAAGAAACTCTTT. Amino acids: CATWEHYYKKLF.

Points on this clone: It is unclear where the CDR3 begins or ends on the DNA, so no DNA is shown, and the CDR3 is as TCRdb lists it. The J gene is uncalled and the V gene is TRGV10. TRGV10 is an ORF; its function is uncertain. The CDR3 length equals 21 residues, ends included. CDR3 in amino acids: CAAWDSPPFIIRNSLAVEQHF.

By frequency in the sample, this clone is medium-sized (0.01 to 0.1%). The CDR3 nucleotides read TGTGCCACCTGGGACGGGCGGGTTGCAAAACTCTTT. Translating gives CATWDGRVAKLF. Called V gene: TRGV2; the J gene was not called. CDR1 and CDR2 (germline): EGSNGY, YDSYNSKV. CDR3 size: 12 residues.

This clone is categorized as large. The rearrangement uses TRGV2 and TRGJ1 or TRGJ2. No J gene was available from TCRdb, and it was assigned here by a germline match of the DNA. From germline, CDR1 is EGSNGY and CDR2 YDSYNSKV. The CDR3 has 14 amino acids. The V segment lost 2 bases and the J segment 0 bases; nucleotides outside the gene matches: 4. CDR3 in DNA: TGTGCCACCTGGGACGTCTCGAATTATTATAAGAAACTCTTT. Encoded protein: CATWDVSNYYKKLF.

In this sample, this clone is large (0.1 to 1%). The V gene is TRGV2; the J gene was not called. Germline-derived CDR1 and CDR2 are EGSNGY and YDSYNSKV. The CDR3 extends over 12 amino acids. CDR3 loop: CATWDGHRAELF. CDR3 DNA sequence: TGTGCCACCTGGGACGGGCACCGTGCGGAACTCTTT.

CDR3 region: CATWDGIYF. Written as DNA, the CDR3 is TGTGCCACCTGGGACGGGATCTACTTT. No J gene call was made, and the V gene is TRGV2. Germline loops: CDR1 EGSNGY, CDR2 YDSYNSKV. This CDR3 is built from 9 residues.

This clone is labeled as medium-sized. CDR3 amino acids: CATWDGPNYYKKLF. The CDR3 DNA sequence: TGTGCCACCTGGGACGGACCGAATTATTATAAGAAACTCTTT. The rearrangement links TRGV3 to TRGJ1 or TRGJ2. TCRdb records no J gene; here it was assigned by comparing the DNA to germline. Germline CDR1 and CDR2: VTNTFY and YDVSTARD (reference sequence). The CDR3 runs 14 residues. V dropped 3 bases and J dropped 0; count of bases not matched to a gene: 5.

This clone is medium-sized. The chain links TRGV4 to TRGJ1 or TRGJ2. TCRdb is silent on the J gene; assignment here came from matching the DNA to germline. The junction had 3 bases not matched to a gene; V was cut back by 3 bases and J by 1 base. CDR1 is EGSTGY and CDR2 is YDSYTSSV in the germline V gene. The CDR3 has 13 residues. DNA of the CDR3: TGTGCCACCTGGGATCAAAATTATTATAAGAAACTCTTT. The encoded protein is CATWDQNYYKKLF.

For this clone: The DNA is left out, because the CDR3 cannot be placed on it with certainty; the CDR3 is given as TCRdb lists it. The J gene was not called, though the V gene is TRGV10. TRGV10 belongs to the ORF category, with a function that is uncertain. The CDR3 region is 20 residues in length, termini included. The CDR3 protein is CAAWDSRPQLRNSLAVEQHF.

By share of the sample, this clone is medium-sized (0.01 to 0.1%). The J gene is TRGJ1 or TRGJ2, the V gene TRGV2. The J gene was not available in TCRdb and was assigned here by matching the DNA to germline segments. This CDR3 contains 13 residues. Germline CDR1 reads EGSNGY; CDR2 reads YDSYNSKV. V was clipped by 0 bases and J by 5 bases; unmatched bases: 4. The CDR3 DNA reads as TGTGCCACCTGGGACGGGCGGGATTATAAGAAACTCTTT. Its translation: CATWDGRDYKKLF.

This clone counts as large. The chain recombines TRGV2 with TRGJ1 or TRGJ2. The J gene, not given by TCRdb, was assigned here from a germline match of the nucleotide sequence. CDR1 and CDR2 from the germline V gene are EGSNGY and YDSYNSKV. V shed 2 bases, J shed 7 bases, and the junction held 2 bases outside the gene matches. CDR3 size: 11 residues. CDR3: CATWDAYKKLF. The CDR3 DNA follows: TGTGCCACCTGGGACGCGTATAAGAAACTCTTT.

The chain recombines TRGV8 with TRGJ1 or TRGJ2. No J segment appears in TCRdb, so it was assigned here by matching the sequence to germline. Per the germline V gene, CDR1 is VENAVY and CDR2 is YDSYNSRV. The CDR3 sequence is 18 residues long. J lost 2 bases, V lost 3 bases, and 19 bases had no gene match. Written as DNA, the CDR3 is TGTGCCACCTGGGATGTCCCCCCCCCCTTCCGGCATTATTATAAGAAACTCTTT. Residues: CATWDVPPPFRHYYKKLF.

This clone was observed a few times. The TCRdb record carries a much larger clone's protein, which differs from this DNA's translation at residue 8; a read error is the likely cause, and the protein listed here is the DNA translation. V usage is TRGV10 and J usage is TRGJ1 or TRGJ2. The J gene, absent from TCRdb, was called here by matching the DNA to germline. Being an ORF, TRGV10 has a function that is uncertain. V trimming: 8 bases; J trimming: 4 bases; junction bases outside the gene matches: 15. This CDR3 comprises 15 residues. As DNA, the CDR3 is TGTGCTGCGTGGGATAGGAGGAAGTGCTATTATAAGAAACTCTTT. Translated, it gives CAAWDRRKCYYKKLF.

Comments on this clone: The limits of the CDR3 on the DNA are not certain, so only TCRdb's listed CDR3 is given. V gene TRGV10 was called; the J gene was not. TRGV10 is sorted into the ORF group, with uncertain function. The CDR3 length is 17 residues, termini included. CDR3 region: CTTVLRGIIKGDGFKIF.

With regard to this clone: TCRdb's protein for this DNA is that of a much larger clone and differs from the translation at residue 18, likely a read error; the protein shown is the DNA translation. The rearrangement uses TRGV4 and TRGJP. As TCRdb names no J gene, one was assigned here on the basis of a DNA match to germline. Germline CDR1 EGSTGY, CDR2 YDSYTSSV. The CDR3 length is 21 residues. DNA for the CDR3: TGTGCCACCTGGGATGGGCACACGAACCGAGTTGAAGAGTTGGGCAAAAAAGTCAAGGTATTT. The encoded protein is CATWDGHTNRVEELGKKVKVF.

This rearrangement joins TRGV3 to TRGJ1 or TRGJ2. No J gene was available from TCRdb, and it was assigned here by a germline match of the DNA. Looked up from germline, CDR1 is VTNTFY and CDR2 is YDVSTARD (reference sequence). V was pared by 6 bases and J by 7 bases, with 3 bases of the junction left unmatched. There are 10 residues in the CDR3. The CDR3 DNA reads as TGTGCCACCTGGTTATATAAGAAACTCTTT. Translated, it gives CATWLYKKLF.

Concerning this clone itself: A far larger clone is only one base removed, so a read error is likely. Other nucleotide sequences in the sample specify the same CDR3. The chain couples TRGV2 to TRGJP1. The J gene, absent from TCRdb, was called here by matching the DNA to germline. In germline, CDR1 is EGSNGY, CDR2 YDSYNSKV. There are 13 residues in the CDR3. With 1 base clipped from V and 11 bases from J, the junction kept 7 bases outside the gene matches. CDR3 loop: CATWDGQDWFKIF. The CDR3 DNA follows: TGTGCCACCTGGGACGGCCAAGACTGGTTCAAGATATTT.

This clone was counted a few times. The genes are TRGV10 and TRGJP1. Since TCRdb gives no J gene, matching the DNA to germline was used here to assign it. TRGV10 is known as an ORF, though its function is uncertain. The CDR3 totals 19 residues. Losses at the gene ends were 8 bases for V and 0 bases for J; bases not matched to a gene: 19. The CDR3 DNA reads TGTGCTGCGTGGGACCTACCCCCCCCCCTCTATACCACTGGTTGGTTCAAGATATTT. Translating it yields CAAWDLPPPLYTTGWFKIF.

This clone was seen once. The V and J genes are TRGV2 and TRGJP2. Since TCRdb gives no J gene, matching the DNA to germline was used here to assign it. The CDR3 runs 15 residues. Germline values: CDR1 EGSNGY, CDR2 YDSYNSKV. V dropped 3 bases and J dropped 7; count of bases not matched to a gene: 11. Here the CDR3 DNA reads TGTGCCACCTGGGACCGAACTAAACCTGATTGGATCAAGACGTTT. Its translation is CATWDRTKPDWIKTF.

This clone was counted a few times. One junction end does not reproduce the germline sequence, and a read error may be involved. The gene calls are TRGV10 and TRGJ1 or TRGJ2. TCRdb is silent on the J gene; assignment here came from matching the DNA to germline. TRGV10 is designated an ORF whose function remains uncertain. The CDR3 extends over 11 amino acids. CDR3 amino acids: CAGLNYYKKLF. CDR3 DNA: TGCGCGGGATTGAATTATTATAAGAAACTCTTT.